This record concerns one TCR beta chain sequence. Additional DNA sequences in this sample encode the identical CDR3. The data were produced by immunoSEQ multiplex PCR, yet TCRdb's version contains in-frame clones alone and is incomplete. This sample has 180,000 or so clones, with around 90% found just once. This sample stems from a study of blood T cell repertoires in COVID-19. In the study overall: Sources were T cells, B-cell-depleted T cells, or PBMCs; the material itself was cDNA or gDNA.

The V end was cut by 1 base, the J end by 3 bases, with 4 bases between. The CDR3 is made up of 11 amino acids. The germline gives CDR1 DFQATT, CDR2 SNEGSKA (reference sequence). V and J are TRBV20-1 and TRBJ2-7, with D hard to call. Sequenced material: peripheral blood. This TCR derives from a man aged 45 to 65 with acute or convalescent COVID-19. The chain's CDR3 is CSARVRYEQYF. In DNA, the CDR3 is TGCAGTGCTAGAGTGCGCTACGAGCAGTACTTC.